This T cell receptor beta chain was captured by sequencing in a study of cytomegalovirus exposure and HLA in healthy donors. V was trimmed by 2 bases and J by 11 bases, leaving 9 bases between them. CDR1 GTSNPN and CDR2 SVGIG come from the germline V gene (reference sequence). CDR3 size: 11 residues. The primer mix had 60 Vbeta and 13 Jbeta primers. Produced via immunoSEQ multiplex PCR; TCRdb's table is partial and in-frame only. The data show 150,000 to 200,000 clones, with about 80% seen just once and 1.4% to 1.5% held by the top ten. Healthy bone marrow donors made up the donor group. Unrecorded immune exposures were likely, despite nominal health at sampling. Comment on this clone: Its antigen remains unidentified.

General study results and limits: Likely technical artifact: a cluster of highly shared sequence variants. It was reported that TCR beta sequences correctly inferred the HLA-A and HLA-B alleles for most subjects.

The gene calls are TRBV30 and TRBJ1-4; D gene ambiguous. This sequence was found in a woman aged 25 to 39 in good health and CMV-seropositive. The sample taken for sequencing was PBMCs. The CDR3 region has the DNA TGTGCCTGGAGTTTAGGAGAGAAACTGTTTTTT. It encodes CAWSLGEKLFF.